These 28 T cell receptor beta chains were all obtained from the same sample, sequenced in a study of blood T cell repertoires in COVID-19. Only in-frame clones appear in the TCRdb table, and some are missing; sequencing was by immunoSEQ multiplex PCR. The sample yields approximately 280,000 clones, 85% seen once. The specimen was PBMCs or T cells enriched from blood (not recorded which). Receptor source: a woman aged 45-59 years who had recovered from COVID-19.

The chain links TRBV19 to TRBJ2-7; possibly TRBD1 for D (6 bases). The germline V and J ends were trimmed by 3 bases and 4 bases, with 10 bases remaining between them. Germline assignment: CDR1 LNHDA and CDR2 SQIVND (reference sequence). The CDR3 covers 13 residues. For the CDR3, the DNA is TGTGCCAGTAGTATTATAGGGGGATACGAGCAGTACTTC. Its translation is CASSIIGGYEQYF.

This chain uses TRBV27 with TRBJ1-1; D may be TRBD1 (5 bases). Per the germline V gene, CDR1 is MNHEY and CDR2 is SMNVEV (reference sequence). The CDR3 is 12 amino acids. V was trimmed by 3 bases and J by 12 bases, leaving 14 bases between them. The CDR3: CASSFPGLQPFF. CDR3 nucleotide sequence: TGTGCCAGCAGTTTTCCGGGACTTCAACCTTTCTTT.

The rearrangement links TRBV27 to TRBJ2-1, with TRBD2 matching 8 bases. J lost 6 bases, V lost 9 bases, and 13 bases had no gene match. The CDR3 extends over 15 amino acids. CDR1 is MNHEY, CDR2 SMNVEV, per germline (reference sequence). This CDR3 is CASSAREGVFNEQFF. DNA for the CDR3: TGTGCCAGTTCTGCCCGGGAGGGCGTCTTCAATGAGCAGTTCTTC.

V and J are TRBV19 and TRBJ2-4, with 7 bases identical to TRBD1. From germline, CDR1 is LNHDA and CDR2 SQIVND (reference sequence). CDR3 length: 14 amino acids. V was pared by 4 bases and J by 7 bases, with 7 bases of the junction left unmatched. CDR3 DNA: TGTGCCAGTAGTAGACAGGGAAGAGGGAACATTCAGTACTTC. It encodes CASSRQGRGNIQYF.

The chain joins TRBV18 to TRBJ2-1, with TRBD2 identical over 11 bases. V dropped 1 base and J dropped 5; count of bases not matched to a gene: 4. Germline loops: CDR1 KGHSH, CDR2 LQKENI. The CDR3 runs to 16 residues. The CDR3 loop reads CASSPQVAGGNNEQFF. CDR3 bases: TGTGCCAGCTCACCACAAGTAGCGGGAGGGAACAATGAGCAGTTCTTC.

V and J are TRBV9 and TRBJ2-2; perhaps TRBD2 as D (5 bases). The CDR3 has 15 residues. Trimming cost V 2 bases and J 2 bases, with 10 bases left between them. Looked up from germline, CDR1 is SGDLS and CDR2 is YYNGEE. The CDR3 DNA follows: TGTGCCAGCAGCGTCATGGAGGCCAACACCGGGGAGCTGTTTTTT. It specifies CASSVMEANTGELFF.

This clone was found once. The chain links TRBV10-3 to TRBJ1-2; D perhaps matches TRBD1 (5 bases). Looked up from germline, CDR1 is ENHRY and CDR2 is SYGVKD. The germline V and J ends were trimmed by 5 bases and 6 bases, with 16 bases remaining between them. The CDR3 is made up of 14 amino acids. CDR3 sequence reads: CAISYGHGMDGYTF. In nucleotides, the CDR3 is TGTGCCATCAGTTACGGACACGGTATGGATGGCTACACCTTC.

This chain connects TRBV5-4 to TRBJ2-7, with a weak D call TRBD2 (6 bases). The germline V gene has CDR1 SGHNT and CDR2 YYREEE (reference sequence). V lost 4 bases and J 4 bases, leaving 21 bases between the germline ends. CDR3 length: 16 amino acids. In DNA, the CDR3 is TGTGCCAGCAGCGGCTGGGGGTCGGGGGATCTATACGAGCAGTACTTC. Residues: CASSGWGSGDLYEQYF.

This clone was seen once. The chain links TRBV6-5 to TRBJ2-7, with TRBD2 matching 8 bases. Germline lookup yields CDR1 MNHEY and CDR2 SVGAGI. The CDR3 is made up of 14 amino acids. Trimming at V came to 6 bases and at J to 2 bases, leaving 6 bases not matched to a gene. DNA for the CDR3: TGTGCCAGCAGGGGCGGGGGGAAGGCCTACGAGCAGTACTTC. Its translation is CASRGGGKAYEQYF.

This chain links TRBV5-1 with TRBJ2-7; D is unresolved. Trimming pared 0 bases from V and 0 bases from J, leaving 4 bases between. CDR3 length equals 13 residues. The germline CDR1 and CDR2 sequences are SGHRS and YFSETQ. The CDR3 DNA sequence: TGCGCCAGCAGCTTGGCTATCTCCTACGAGCAGTACTTC. It specifies CASSLAISYEQYF.

The genes are TRBV28 and TRBJ2-5; 9 positions match TRBD2. This CDR3 is built from 15 residues. Looked up from germline, CDR1 is MDHEN and CDR2 is SYDVKM. The trim removed 2 bases at V and 6 bases at J, leaving 7 bases unmatched. CDR3: CASSLGGGALKTQYF. CDR3 bases: TGTGCCAGCAGTTTAGGCGGGGGGGCCTTAAAGACCCAGTACTTC.

The V and J genes are TRBV18 and TRBJ1-1, with a weak D call TRBD1 (6 bases). The V gene lost 5 bases and the J gene lost 0 bases, with 10 bases spanning the gap. CDR3 length: 14 amino acids. Germline lookup yields CDR1 KGHSH and CDR2 LQKENI. CDR3 residues: CASSKDRLNTEAFF. As DNA, the CDR3 is TGTGCCAGCTCAAAAGACAGGTTGAACACTGAAGCTTTCTTT.

The V and J genes are TRBV11-3 and TRBJ2-3, with a weak D call TRBD2 (5 bases). This CDR3 spans 13 amino acids. The germline gives CDR1 SGHNT, CDR2 YENEEA. The V end lost 5 bases, the J end lost 6 bases, and 12 bases lay between the germline ends. The CDR3, as DNA: TGTGCCAGCAGCGTCGGGGATCAGGATACGCAGTATTTT. Its translation: CASSVGDQDTQYF.

This clone was detected once. This chain joins TRBV12-5 and TRBJ1-5, with 10 bases matching TRBD1. The V and J ends lost 6 bases and 5 bases, in that order; junction bases with no gene match: 7. The CDR3 spans 15 residues. The V gene's germline CDR1 is LGHNT and CDR2 FRNRAP. CDR3 sequence: CASGRGTGDYQPQHF. The CDR3 DNA reads as TGTGCTAGTGGGAGAGGGACAGGGGACTATCAGCCCCAGCATTTT.

This CDR3 reads CASSLVSGGAIPYNEQFF. In DNA form, the CDR3 reads TGTGCCAGCAGCTTAGTTAGCGGGGGAGCCATCCCCTACAATGAGCAGTTCTTC. V is TRBV7-2 and J is TRBJ2-1; 9 positions match TRBD2. The CDR3 extends over 18 amino acids. The V segment lost 1 base and the J segment 2 bases; nucleotides outside the gene matches: 9. Germline V gives CDR1 SGHTA, CDR2 FQGNSA.

The rearrangement links TRBV14 to TRBJ2-1, with D perhaps TRBD1 (5 bases). With 1 base removed from V and 15 bases from J, the gap between germline ends came to 16 bases. CDR1 SGHDN and CDR2 FVKESK come from the germline V gene. The CDR3 contains 13 residues. CDR3 coding DNA: TGTGCCAGCAGCCAAGCAGGGCCCTCTTCGGGGTTCTTC. Translated: CASSQAGPSSGFF.

This clone appeared a single time. The genes are TRBV19 and TRBJ2-7; 8 bases are shared with TRBD1. This CDR3 is 14 amino acids long. Per the germline V gene, CDR1 is LNHDA and CDR2 is SQIVND (reference sequence). With V trimmed by 2 bases and J by 2 bases, 2 bases remained unmatched. The CDR3 sequence: CASSILTGAYEQYF. The CDR3 coding sequence is TGTGCCAGTAGTATATTGACAGGGGCCTACGAGCAGTACTTC.

The J gene is TRBJ1-2, the V gene TRBV27, with 11 bases lining up with TRBD1. Germline V gene data show CDR1 as MNHEY and CDR2 as SMNVEV (reference sequence). V lost 4 bases and J lost 2; bases outside the gene matches: 9. This CDR3 comprises 17 residues. CDR3 residues: CASSSHGWDRGNYGYTF. In DNA form, the CDR3 reads TGTGCCAGCAGTTCTCATGGGTGGGACAGGGGGAACTATGGCTACACCTTC.

CDR3 protein: CASSQGLTSGGAYEQYF. The CDR3 DNA is TGTGCCAGCAGCCAAGGATTGACTAGCGGGGGGGCATACGAGCAGTACTTC. J is TRBJ2-7 and V is TRBV4-2; 14 positions match TRBD2. Germline CDR1 reads LGHNA; CDR2 reads YNFKEQ. The V and J ends lost 1 base and 4 bases, in that order; junction bases with no gene match: 6. CDR3 length: 17 residues.

V gene TRBV27 combines with J gene TRBJ1-6; weak D call: TRBD1 (5 bases). Germline assignment: CDR1 MNHEY and CDR2 SMNVEV (reference sequence). This CDR3 has 16 amino acids. V was trimmed by 6 bases and J by 11 bases, leaving 23 bases between them. CDR3 amino acids: CASRTDPGHFGAPLHF. CDR3 nucleotide sequence: TGTGCCAGCAGGACCGACCCAGGACATTTCGGAGCACCCCTCCACTTT.

V is TRBV27 and J is TRBJ2-5; 9 bases fit TRBD1. The CDR3 has 14 residues. J was trimmed by 4 bases and V by 6 bases; bases with no gene match: 6. From germline, CDR1 is MNHEY and CDR2 SMNVEV (reference sequence). CDR3 sequence reads: CASRGTGKLETQYF. The CDR3 DNA reads as TGTGCCAGCAGGGGGACAGGGAAGTTAGAGACCCAGTACTTC.

V and J are TRBV4-3 and TRBJ2-1; 8 nucleotides agree with TRBD2. With 0 bases clipped from V and 6 bases from J, the junction kept 10 bases outside the gene matches. Germline V gene data show CDR1 as LGHNA and CDR2 as YSLEER. The CDR3 consists of 17 residues. CDR3 amino acids: CASSQDLEREGLNEQFF. The CDR3 DNA follows: TGCGCCAGCAGCCAAGACCTGGAACGGGAGGGCCTCAATGAGCAGTTCTTC.

This clone was picked up one time. V and J are TRBV7-2 and TRBJ1-1; D is unclear. Germline values: CDR1 SGHTA, CDR2 FQGNSA. V lost 4 bases and J lost 6, with 9 bases in between. This CDR3 has 12 residues. The DNA for the CDR3 is TGTGCCAGCAGCTCGGGGTTCTCTGAAGCTTTCTTT. It specifies CASSSGFSEAFF.

This chain joins TRBV11-2 and TRBJ2-7, with D possibly being TRBD1 (5 bases). The CDR3 is made up of 15 amino acids. Between the trimmed V and J ends, which lost 3 bases and 4 bases, there was a span of 16 bases. CDR1 is SGHAT and CDR2 is FQNNGV in the germline V gene. This CDR3 reads CASSLGPNAEYEQYF. The CDR3 DNA reads TGTGCCAGCAGCTTGGGGCCGAATGCGGAATACGAGCAGTACTTC.

This clone has only one observation. V and J are TRBV7-6 and TRBJ2-5; 8 bases map to TRBD1. Germline loops: CDR1 SGHVS, CDR2 FNYEAQ. The trim removed 0 bases at V and 4 bases at J, leaving 7 bases unmatched. The CDR3 sequence is 16 residues long. The CDR3 spells CASSLAGQGAVETQYF. In DNA form, the CDR3 reads TGTGCCAGCAGCTTAGCGGGGCAGGGGGCCGTAGAGACCCAGTACTTC.

This chain uses TRBV5-1 with TRBJ2-3; 9 bases agree with TRBD2. The V gene end was trimmed by 6 bases and the J gene end by 2 bases; junction bases not matched to a gene: 7. Germline-derived CDR1 and CDR2 are SGHRS and YFSETQ. CDR3 length: 15 amino acids. CDR3 sequence (DNA): TGCGCCAGCACCCCGCGGGGGGGTAACACAGATACGCAGTATTTT. This sequence encodes CASTPRGGNTDTQYF.

The V call is TRBV7-2, the J call TRBJ2-2, with D tentatively TRBD2 (5 bases). Trimming shortened V by 7 bases and J by 10 bases, and 13 bases separated the two germline ends. Per the germline V gene, CDR1 is SGHTA and CDR2 is FQGNSA. The CDR3 is made up of 12 amino acids. CDR3: CASNKLREELFF. The CDR3 DNA sequence: TGTGCCAGCAATAAACTCCGGGAGGAGCTGTTTTTT.

This rearrangement joins TRBV7-9 to TRBJ2-1, with 11 positions matching TRBD2. The germline gives CDR1 SEHNR, CDR2 FQNEAQ (reference sequence). With V trimmed by 7 bases and J by 0 bases, 11 bases remained unmatched. The CDR3 covers 18 residues. The CDR3 sequence is CASTGTSGAPGSYNEQFF. In DNA, the CDR3 is TGTGCCAGCACCGGGACTAGCGGAGCCCCGGGCTCCTACAATGAGCAGTTCTTC.